These T cell receptor beta chains were read from a single sample in a study of blood T cell repertoires in COVID-19. The assay was immunoSEQ multiplex PCR, and TCRdb's table has in-frame clones only and misses some. The data hold over 60,000 clones, with less than 95% observed a single time. The sequenced sample was peripheral blood. These receptors came from a man aged 50 or older with COVID-19, enrolled during active disease. Both conserved end residues are part of each CDR3. A D gene is named only where the DNA matches it firmly. The listing skips clone size in some rows; elsewhere it reads once, few, many or a size class.

abundance | j_gene | v_gene | d_gene | CDR3aa | CDR3nt
few | TRBJ2-5 | TRBV4-1 | NA | CASSQNIQETQYF | TGCGCCAGCAGCCAAAACATCCAAGAGACCCAGTACTTC
NA | TRBJ1-5 | TRBV21-1 | NA | CASSKYLGSSIPQHF | TGTGCCAGCAGCAAATATTTGGGCAGCTCTATACCCCAGCATTTT
NA | TRBJ1-1 | TRBV29-1 | TRBD1 | CSVEATGGYTEAFF | TGCAGCGTTGAGGCCACAGGGGGGTACACTGAAGCTTTCTTT
NA | TRBJ2-7 | TRBV7-2 | TRBD2 | CASSFLAGGYEQYF | TGTGCCAGCAGCTTTCTAGCGGGAGGCTACGAGCAGTACTTC
NA | TRBJ2-3 | TRBV7-6 | NA | CASSLARGITDTQYF | TGTGCCAGCAGCTTAGCTCGGGGAATCACAGATACGCAGTATTTT
NA | TRBJ1-5 | TRBV29-1 | TRBD1 | CSMRQGGPNQPQHF | TGCAGCATGCGACAGGGGGGCCCGAATCAGCCCCAGCATTTT
NA | TRBJ2-5 | TRBV5-1 | NA | CASSFSHLVEETQYF | TGCGCCAGCAGCTTTTCCCATCTGGTCGAGGAGACCCAGTACTTC
NA | TRBJ2-5 | TRBV4-2 | TRBD2 | CASSQGGREGRETQYF | TGTGCCAGCAGCCAAGGAGGGCGGGAGGGCCGCGAGACCCAGTACTTC
NA | TRBJ2-4 | TRBV28 | NA | CASSLRGSAKNIQYF | TGTGCCAGCAGTTTAAGAGGGTCGGCCAAAAACATTCAGTACTTC
NA | TRBJ2-1 | TRBV18 | NA | CASSPLRDNEQFF | TGTGCCAGCTCACCGCTGAGAGACAATGAGCAGTTCTTC
NA | TRBJ1-1 | TRBV18 | NA | CASSPIGGAGGNTEAFF | TGTGCCAGCTCACCCATCGGGGGGGCAGGAGGGAACACTGAAGCTTTCTTT
NA | TRBJ2-7 | TRBV2 | TRBD2 | CASKEGLAIPYEQYF | TGTGCCAGCAAGGAGGGACTAGCGATTCCCTACGAGCAGTACTTC
few | TRBJ1-2 | TRBV9 | NA | CASSVLGRGYGYTF | TGTGCCAGCAGCGTCCTCGGGCGGGGCTATGGCTACACCTTC
NA | TRBJ2-1 | TRBV29-1 | TRBD2 | CSVDLAGGSYNEQFF | TGCAGCGTTGATCTAGCGGGAGGCTCCTACAATGAGCAGTTCTTC
NA | TRBJ2-1 | TRBV28 | TRBD2 | CASSHGGRGYNEQFF | TGTGCCAGCAGTCATGGCGGGAGGGGATACAATGAGCAGTTCTTC
NA | TRBJ2-7 | TRBV11-1 | TRBD2 | CASSPGTSSYEQYF | TGTGCCAGCAGCCCCGGGACTAGCTCCTACGAGCAGTACTTC
NA | TRBJ1-6 | TRBV2 | TRBD1 | CASRPDRGKVSPLHF | TGTGCCAGCAGACCCGACAGGGGGAAGGTCTCACCCCTCCACTTT
NA | TRBJ1-6 | TRBV5-6 | NA | CASSYYGSPLHF | TGTGCCAGCAGCTACTACGGTTCACCCCTCCACTTT
NA | TRBJ1-2 | TRBV4-3 | NA | CASSPSRTGNYGYTF | TGCGCCAGCAGCCCGTCTCGGACGGGGAACTATGGCTACACCTTC
NA | TRBJ2-7 | TRBV5-1 | TRBD2 | CASSPTGTSQYEQYF | TGCGCCAGCAGCCCGACGGGGACTAGTCAATACGAGCAGTACTTC
NA | TRBJ1-4 | TRBV6-2/TRBV6-3 | NA | CASSYSAGEGGEKLFF | TGTGCCAGCAGTTACTCGGCAGGGGAAGGAGGCGAAAAACTGTTTTTT
NA | TRBJ2-3 | TRBV5-1 | NA | CASSHPPGLRTDTQYF | TGCGCCAGCAGCCACCCGCCGGGGTTACGCACAGATACGCAGTATTTT
NA | TRBJ1-1 | TRBV18 | TRBD1 | CASSRNGQGIFAEAFF | TGTGCCAGCTCACGTAATGGACAGGGGATTTTCGCTGAAGCTTTCTTT
NA | TRBJ1-1 | TRBV6-5 | TRBD1 | CASSRGQGNTEAFF | TGTGCCAGCAGCCGAGGACAGGGGAACACTGAAGCTTTCTTT
NA | TRBJ1-2 | TRBV19 | TRBD1 | CASSPRQGKRKGYTF | TGTGCCAGTAGCCCGAGACAGGGCAAGCGCAAGGGCTACACCTTC
NA | TRBJ1-5 | TRBV18 | NA | CASSRNQGINQPQHF | TGTGCCAGCTCACGTAACCAGGGTATCAATCAGCCCCAGCATTTT
NA | TRBJ2-5 | TRBV9 | TRBD2 | CASSPWLAGDEETQYF | TGTGCCAGCAGCCCATGGCTAGCGGGAGACGAAGAGACCCAGTACTTC
NA | TRBJ1-3 | TRBV28 | NA | CASSLSTSGNTIYF | TGTGCCAGCAGTTTGAGTACCTCTGGAAACACCATATATTTT
once | TRBJ2-6 | TRBV19 | NA | CASSIQGGNSGANVLTF | TGTGCCAGTAGTATTCAGGGGGGCAACTCTGGGGCCAACGTCCTGACTTTC
once | TRBJ1-1 | TRBV7-9 | NA | CASSRRDGLWNTEAFF | TGTGCCAGCAGTCGTCGGGATGGGTTATGGAACACTGAAGCTTTCTTT
NA | TRBJ1-5 | TRBV6-2/TRBV6-3 | NA | CASSTPAGQPQHF | TGTGCCAGCAGTACGCCGGCAGGCCAGCCCCAGCATTTT
NA | TRBJ2-2 | TRBV10-3 | NA | CAIRDSHTGELFF | TGTGCCATCAGGGACAGTCACACCGGGGAGCTGTTTTTT
NA | TRBJ1-5 | TRBV23-1 | NA | CASSLLTGGKGNQPQHF | TGCGCCAGCAGTCTCCTCACGGGGGGGAAGGGCAATCAGCCCCAGCATTTT
NA | TRBJ2-3 | TRBV5-1 | TRBD1 | CASSWRDRATQYF | TGCGCCAGCAGCTGGAGGGACAGGGCTACGCAGTATTTT
NA | TRBJ2-7 | TRBV7-9 | NA | CASSLAGGTYEQYF | TGTGCCAGCAGCTTAGCAGGGGGTACCTACGAGCAGTACTTC
NA | TRBJ2-3 | TRBV28 | NA | CASSFRGTDTQYF | TGTGCCAGCAGTTTCAGGGGCACAGATACGCAGTATTTT
NA | TRBJ2-3 | TRBV6-2/TRBV6-3 | TRBD2 | CASSYAGGDTQYF | TGTGCCAGCAGTTACGCGGGAGGCGATACGCAGTATTTT
NA | TRBJ1-2 | TRBV19 | TRBD1 | CASTPDRAAYGYTF | TGTGCCAGTACCCCAGACAGGGCAGCCTATGGCTACACCTTC
NA | TRBJ1-5 | TRBV19 | TRBD1 | CASSIGTGGIQPQHF | TGTGCCAGCTCTATTGGGACAGGCGGGATTCAGCCCCAGCATTTT
NA | TRBJ2-7 | TRBV7-7 | TRBD1 | CASSFGTGADEQYF | TGTGCCAGCAGCTTCGGGACAGGGGCGGACGAGCAGTACTTC
NA | TRBJ1-1 | TRBV28 | NA | CASSFFGGVNTEAFF | TGTGCCAGCAGTTTTTTTGGCGGGGTGAACACTGAAGCTTTCTTT
few | TRBJ1-2 | TRBV19 | NA | CASRFLGSRGYTF | TGTGCCAGCCGTTTCCTAGGCTCCCGTGGCTACACCTTC
NA | TRBJ2-5 | TRBV4-1 | NA | CASSQSALGPQYF | TGCGCCAGCAGCCAATCCGCCCTTGGGCCCCAGTACTTC
NA | TRBJ2-3 | TRBV6-6 | TRBD2 | CASTQGGRLSVGTQYF | TGTGCCAGCACCCAAGGCGGGAGGCTATCTGTAGGTACGCAGTATTTT